The entry below gives a single T cell receptor (beta chain) sequence along with its context. Measured with immunoSEQ multiplex PCR; TCRdb has only the in-frame clones, and not every one. The data hold approximately 84,000 clones, with 86% observed a single time. The CDR3 sequence is 18 residues long. Germline CDR1 and CDR2: LNHDA and SQIVND (reference sequence). The V and J ends lost 4 bases and 0 bases, in that order; junction bases with no gene match: 8. The data derive from a study of OX40 agonist ivuxolimab in advanced cancers. The sequence came from an adult with an advanced solid tumor such as melanoma, head and neck, liver or kidney cancer. This chain connects TRBV19 to TRBJ2-2; 10 bases match TRBD2. The sequencing here drew on CD4+ or CD8+ T cells sorted from blood, taken in a trial of the OX40 agonist ivuxolimab. In DNA, the CDR3 is TGTGCCAGTAGTACCGATTATAGCGGGGGGCCGAACACCGGGGAGCTGTTTTTT. Translated, it gives CASSTDYSGGPNTGELFF.